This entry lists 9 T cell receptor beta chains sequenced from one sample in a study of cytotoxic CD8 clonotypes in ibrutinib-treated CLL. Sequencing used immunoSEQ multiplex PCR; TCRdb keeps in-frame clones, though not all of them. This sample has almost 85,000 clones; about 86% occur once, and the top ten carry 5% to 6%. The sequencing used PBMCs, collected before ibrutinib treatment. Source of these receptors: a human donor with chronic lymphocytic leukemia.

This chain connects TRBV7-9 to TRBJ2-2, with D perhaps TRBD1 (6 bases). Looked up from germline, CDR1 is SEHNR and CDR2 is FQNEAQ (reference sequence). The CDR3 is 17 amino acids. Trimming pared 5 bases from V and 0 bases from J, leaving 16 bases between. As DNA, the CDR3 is TGTGCCAGCAGCCGCGGCCCAGGGGATCCGAACACCGGGGAGCTGTTTTTT. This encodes CASSRGPGDPNTGELFF.

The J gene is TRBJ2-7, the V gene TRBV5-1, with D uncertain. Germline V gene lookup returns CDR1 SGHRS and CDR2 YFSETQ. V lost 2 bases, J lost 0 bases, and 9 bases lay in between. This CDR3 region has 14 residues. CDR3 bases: TGCGCCAGCAGCTTAGTCCGGAACTCCTACGAGCAGTACTTC. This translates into CASSLVRNSYEQYF.

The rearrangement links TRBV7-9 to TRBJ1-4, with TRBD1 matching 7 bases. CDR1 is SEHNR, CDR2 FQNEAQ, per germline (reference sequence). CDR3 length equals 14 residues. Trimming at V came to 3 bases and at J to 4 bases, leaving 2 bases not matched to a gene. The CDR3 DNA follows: TGTGCCAGCAGCTTCGGACAGGATAATGAAAAACTGTTTTTT. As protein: CASSFGQDNEKLFF. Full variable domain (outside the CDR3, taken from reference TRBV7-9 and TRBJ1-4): DTGVSQNPRHKITKRGQNVTFRCDPISEHNRLYWYRQTLGQGPEFLTYFQNEAQLEKSRLLSDRFSAERPKGSFSTLEIQRTEQGDSAMYLCASSFGQDNEKLFFGSGTQLSVL.

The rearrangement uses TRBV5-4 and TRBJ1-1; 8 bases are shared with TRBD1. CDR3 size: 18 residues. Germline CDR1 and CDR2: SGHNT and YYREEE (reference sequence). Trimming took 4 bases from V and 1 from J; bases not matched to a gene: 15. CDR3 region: CASSHAQGGAFRNTEAFF. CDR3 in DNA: TGTGCCAGCAGCCACGCACAGGGGGGAGCATTCCGGAACACTGAAGCTTTCTTT.

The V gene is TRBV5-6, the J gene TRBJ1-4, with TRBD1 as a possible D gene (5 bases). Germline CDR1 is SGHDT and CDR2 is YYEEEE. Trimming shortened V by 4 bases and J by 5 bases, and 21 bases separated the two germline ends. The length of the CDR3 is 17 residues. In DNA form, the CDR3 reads TGTGCCAGCAGCCAGGCGGGGGAATTGCGACTAAATGAAAAACTGTTTTTT. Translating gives CASSQAGELRLNEKLFF.

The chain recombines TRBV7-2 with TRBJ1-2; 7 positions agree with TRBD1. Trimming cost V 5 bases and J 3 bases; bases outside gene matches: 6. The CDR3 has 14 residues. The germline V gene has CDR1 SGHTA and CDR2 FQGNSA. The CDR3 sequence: CASSPSTGYYGYTF. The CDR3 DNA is TGTGCCAGCAGCCCTTCGACAGGGTACTATGGCTACACCTTC.

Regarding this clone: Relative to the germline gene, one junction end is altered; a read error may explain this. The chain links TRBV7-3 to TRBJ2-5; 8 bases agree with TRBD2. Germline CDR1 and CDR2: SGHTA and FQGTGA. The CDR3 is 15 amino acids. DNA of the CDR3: TGTGCCAGCAGCCTAACACTAGCGGCGCAAGAGACCCAGTACTTC. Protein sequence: CASSLTLAAQETQYF.

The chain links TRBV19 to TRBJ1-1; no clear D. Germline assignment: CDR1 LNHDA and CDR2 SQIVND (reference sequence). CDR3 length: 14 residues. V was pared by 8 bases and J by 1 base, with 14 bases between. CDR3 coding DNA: TGTGCCAGTGCCCTCAGGACGGGGAACACTGAAGCTTTCTTT. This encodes CASALRTGNTEAFF.

As DNA, the CDR3 is TGTGCCAGCAGTTACATGGGGGTGGATGGCTACACCTTC. Translating it yields CASSYMGVDGYTF. The J gene is TRBJ1-2, the V gene TRBV6-5, with a possible D match to TRBD1 (5 bases). This CDR3 has 13 amino acids. Trimming removed 2 bases from V and 6 bases from J, with 10 bases in between. Germline V gene lookup returns CDR1 MNHEY and CDR2 SVGAGI.